These 25 T cell receptor beta chains share one sample of origin, sequenced in a study of blood T cell repertoires in COVID-19. Sequencing was performed with immunoSEQ multiplex PCR; in TCRdb, only in-frame clones are kept and a portion is missing. The sample has approximately 330,000 clones; around 91% are singletons. The sequenced sample consisted of peripheral blood. All receptors come from a woman in her 40s with COVID-19, enrolled during active disease.

The chain uses TRBV6-6 and TRBJ1-2; 7 positions agree with TRBD1. V shed 2 bases, J shed 2 bases, and the junction held 8 bases outside the gene matches. Per the germline V gene, CDR1 is MNHNY and CDR2 is SVGAGI (reference sequence). The CDR3 spans 16 residues. CDR3 region: CASSYGGDSPNYGYTF. The CDR3, as DNA: TGTGCCAGCAGTTACGGTGGGGACAGCCCCAACTATGGCTACACCTTC.

V usage is TRBV11-3 and J usage is TRBJ2-1; D gene uncertain. The CDR3 has 14 residues. Trimming cost V 1 base and J 7 bases, with 11 bases left between them. Germline V lookup: CDR1 SGHNT, CDR2 YENEEA. CDR3 sequence: CASSLAGRRNEQFF. CDR3 nucleotide sequence: TGTGCCAGCAGCTTAGCCGGTCGGCGGAATGAGCAGTTCTTC.

This clone was observed a handful of times. Within the sample, other DNA sequences also encode this same CDR3. The chain uses TRBV2 and TRBJ2-3; 7 positions agree with TRBD2. V dropped 6 bases and J dropped 1; count of bases not matched to a gene: 4. Germline V lookup: CDR1 SNHLY, CDR2 FYNNEI. The CDR3 length is 14 residues. The DNA of the CDR3 is TGTGCCAGCAGAATAGCGGGCCGCACAGATACGCAGTATTTT. Its protein is CASRIAGRTDTQYF.

The chain links TRBV7-9 to TRBJ2-3; D may be TRBD1 (6 bases). The CDR3 totals 14 residues. The V end lost 2 bases, the J end lost 3 bases, and 9 bases lay between the germline ends. In germline, CDR1 is SEHNR, CDR2 FQNEAQ (reference sequence). CDR3 sequence reads: CASSLTTGTDTQYF. As DNA, the CDR3 is TGTGCCAGCAGCTTAACGACAGGAACAGATACGCAGTATTTT.

CDR3 bases: TGTGCCTGGAGGGGGCGACTGAACACTGAAGCTTTCTTT. Translating it yields CAWRGRLNTEAFF. V gene TRBV30 combines with J gene TRBJ1-1; D possibly corresponds to TRBD1 (5 bases). CDR1 is GTSNPN and CDR2 is SVGIG in the germline V gene (reference sequence). The CDR3 is made up of 13 amino acids. V was pared by 3 bases and J by 0 bases, with 8 bases between. The entire variable domain, with the rest obtained from reference TRBV30 and TRBJ1-1, is as follows: SQTIHQWPATLVQPVGSPLSLECTVEGTSNPNLYWYRQAAGRGLQLLFYSVGIGQISSEVPQNLSASRPQDRQFILSSKKLLLSDSGFYLCAWRGRLNTEAFFGQGTRLTVV.

The chain couples TRBV11-2 to TRBJ1-5; 12 nucleotides agree with TRBD1. CDR1 SGHAT and CDR2 FQNNGV come from the germline V gene. The V and J ends lost 7 bases and 1 base, in that order; junction bases with no gene match: 5. The CDR3 length is 16 residues. CDR3 loop: CASTEGQGASNQPQHF. The CDR3 DNA is TGTGCCAGCACCGAGGGACAGGGGGCAAGCAATCAGCCCCAGCATTTT.

This chain links TRBV6-2 or TRBV6-3 with TRBJ2-1; 7 bases fit TRBD1. Germline CDR1 reads MNHEY; CDR2 reads SVGEGT. This CDR3 comprises 16 residues. V trimming: 2 bases; J trimming: 3 bases; junction bases outside the gene matches: 7. This chain's CDR3 is CASSYAQDRDYNEQFF. The CDR3 DNA reads TGTGCCAGCAGTTACGCTCAAGACAGGGACTACAATGAGCAGTTCTTC.

CDR3 loop: CATRWDSPPGAQYF. CDR3 bases: TGCGCCACCCGATGGGACTCCCCCCCGGGGGCCCAGTACTTC. This chain joins TRBV5-1 and TRBJ2-5; possibly TRBD2 for D (6 bases). V lost 9 bases and J lost 9, with 24 bases in between. CDR1 is SGHRS and CDR2 is YFSETQ in the germline V gene. The CDR3 is made up of 14 amino acids.

The V and J genes are TRBV5-1 and TRBJ1-1; unclear D gene. Germline V lookup: CDR1 SGHRS, CDR2 YFSETQ. V gave up 1 base and J gave up 3 bases, with 13 bases separating them. The CDR3 sequence is 15 residues long. Written as DNA, the CDR3 is TGCGCCAGCAGCTTGCTGGCATCCCAGGACACTGAAGCTTTCTTT. It specifies CASSLLASQDTEAFF.

CDR3 protein: CASSIEAGSYEQYF. The CDR3 DNA reads TGTGCCAGTAGTATAGAGGCAGGCTCCTACGAGCAGTACTTC. This chain uses TRBV19 with TRBJ2-7; no reliable D call. Germline V CDR1 and CDR2: LNHDA, SQIVND (reference sequence). The CDR3 spans 14 residues. Trimming shortened V by 0 bases and J by 0 bases, and 6 bases separated the two germline ends. Together with reference TRBV19 and TRBJ2-7, the CDR3 gives the full variable domain: DGGITQSPKYLFRKEGQNVTLSCEQNLNHDAMYWYRQDPGQGLRLIYYSQIVNDFQKGDIAEGYSVSREKKESFPLTVTSAQKNPTAFYLCASSIEAGSYEQYFGPGTRLTVT.

The rearrangement joins TRBV7-2 to TRBJ2-2, with TRBD1 matching 8 bases. Trimming at V came to 4 bases and at J to 10 bases, leaving 14 bases not matched to a gene. Germline V CDR1 and CDR2: SGHTA, FQGNSA. The CDR3 is made up of 16 amino acids. Here the CDR3 DNA reads TGTGCCAGCAGCTCACCTCGACAGGGGCGGTTTTTGGAGCTGTTTTTT. Protein: CASSSPRQGRFLELFF. The full variable domain, with the rest looked up from reference TRBV7-2 and TRBJ2-2, is GAGVSQSPSNKVTEKGKDVELRCDPISGHTALYWYRQSLGQGLEFLIYFQGNSAPDKSGLPSDRFSAERTGGSVSTLTIQRTQQEDSAVYLCASSSPRQGRFLELFFGEGSRLTVL.

The chain joins TRBV5-4 to TRBJ2-7; tentatively, D is TRBD2 (5 bases). With 2 bases removed from V and 3 bases from J, the gap between germline ends came to 12 bases. Germline assignment: CDR1 SGHNT and CDR2 YYREEE (reference sequence). The CDR3 covers 14 residues. The CDR3 region has the DNA TGTGCCAGCAGCTTTGGGGTCAGCGGCTACGAGCAGTACTTC. It specifies CASSFGVSGYEQYF. Drawing the rest from reference TRBV5-4 and TRBJ2-7, the complete variable domain is ETGVTQSPTHLIKTRGQQVTLRCSSQSGHNTVSWYQQALGQGPQFIFQYYREEENGRGNFPPRFSGLQFPNYSSELNVNALELDDSALYLCASSFGVSGYEQYFGPGTRLTVT.

CDR3 amino acids: CASRPDRVGNGYTF. CDR3 sequence (DNA): TGTGCCAGCAGACCGGACAGGGTCGGCAATGGCTACACCTTC. This sequence joins TRBV5-5 and TRBJ1-2, with 8 bases lining up with TRBD1. CDR1 and CDR2 (germline): SGHKS, YYEKEE (reference sequence). With 5 bases clipped from V and 6 bases from J, the junction kept 9 bases outside the gene matches. The CDR3 has 14 amino acids.

This rearrangement joins TRBV6-1 to TRBJ1-4, with D unclear. CDR1 and CDR2 (germline): MNHNS, SASEGT. The CDR3 loop spans 13 amino acids. Trimming removed 3 bases from V and 13 bases from J, with 15 bases in between. As DNA, the CDR3 is TGTGCCAGCAGTGATGAGGTTTACTCTCCACTGTTTTTT. This encodes CASSDEVYSPLFF.

This sequence joins TRBV28 and TRBJ1-2; weak D call: TRBD1 (6 bases). The V gene's germline CDR1 is MDHEN and CDR2 SYDVKM. The CDR3 has 14 residues. Between the trimmed V and J ends, which lost 6 bases and 3 bases, there was a span of 14 bases. The CDR3 region has the DNA TGTGCCAGCAGACCAGGGGCCAGCTACTATGGCTACACCTTC. It encodes CASRPGASYYGYTF.

J is TRBJ1-1 and V is TRBV14; the match to TRBD1 covers 9 bases. V lost 4 bases, J lost 4 bases, and 10 bases stayed unmatched. The CDR3 has 16 residues. The germline V gene has CDR1 SGHDN and CDR2 FVKESK. CDR3 sequence reads: CASSLRTGAVSTEAFF. CDR3 in DNA: TGTGCCAGCAGCCTTCGGACAGGGGCGGTGAGCACTGAAGCTTTCTTT. The whole variable domain, remainder taken from reference TRBV14 and TRBJ1-1, is EAGVTQFPSHSVIEKGQTVTLRCDPISGHDNLYWYRRVMGKEIKFLLHFVKESKQDESGMPNNRFLAERTGGTYSTLKVQPAELEDSGVYFCASSLRTGAVSTEAFFGQGTRLTVV.

V and J are TRBV19 and TRBJ1-1; 9 bases fit TRBD1. The CDR3 is 19 amino acids. Trimming cost V 7 bases and J 1 base; bases outside gene matches: 19. Germline V gives CDR1 LNHDA, CDR2 SQIVND (reference sequence). The CDR3 loop is CASTITGTGYPDENTEAFF. The DNA for the CDR3 is TGTGCCAGTACCATCACCGGGACAGGGTACCCCGACGAGAACACTGAAGCTTTCTTT. The full variable domain, rest sourced from reference TRBV19 and TRBJ1-1, is DGGITQSPKYLFRKEGQNVTLSCEQNLNHDAMYWYRQDPGQGLRLIYYSQIVNDFQKGDIAEGYSVSREKKESFPLTVTSAQKNPTAFYLCASTITGTGYPDENTEAFFGQGTRLTVV.

The genes are TRBV28 and TRBJ1-2; a possible D gene is TRBD1 (5 bases). From germline, CDR1 is MDHEN and CDR2 SYDVKM. The germline V and J ends were trimmed by 5 bases and 8 bases, with 18 bases remaining between them. This CDR3 spans 14 amino acids. CDR3 in amino acids: CASSTSGGPRGYTF. The CDR3 bases are TGTGCCAGCAGTACCTCCGGGGGACCTAGGGGCTACACCTTC.

This chain links TRBV5-1 with TRBJ1-4, with D uncertain. The V and J ends lost 4 bases and 8 bases respectively, with 15 bases between them. The CDR3 contains 14 residues. CDR1 is SGHRS and CDR2 is YFSETQ in the germline V gene. The CDR3 region is CASSARFVGEKLFF. DNA for the CDR3: TGCGCCAGCAGCGCTAGATTCGTTGGGGAAAAACTGTTTTTT.

The chain combines TRBV18 with TRBJ1-2; TRBD1 matches 7 bases. This CDR3 has 13 amino acids. V was pared by 3 bases and J by 4 bases, with 2 bases of the junction left unmatched. Germline CDR1 KGHSH, CDR2 LQKENI. The CDR3 DNA sequence: TGTGCCAGCTCACCCGGGACAGTCTATGGCTACACCTTC. It yields the protein CASSPGTVYGYTF.

The chain joins TRBV16 to TRBJ2-5; possible D gene TRBD2, 5 bases. CDR3 size: 15 residues. Germline loops: CDR1 KGHSY, CDR2 FQNENV. Trimming removed 4 bases at V and 5 bases at J, with 17 bases between. Here the CDR3 DNA reads TGTGCCAGCAGCCCGCCCTGGCGGGCGCAGGAGACCCAGTACTTC. This translates into CASSPPWRAQETQYF.

V is TRBV4-1 and J is TRBJ2-7; D is perhaps TRBD1 (5 bases). The CDR3 is 15 residues long. Per germline, CDR1 MGHRA and CDR2 YSYEKL. Trimming stripped 0 bases from V and 2 bases from J, with 11 bases between. The CDR3 spells CASSQDPGLAYEQYF. CDR3 sequence (DNA): TGCGCCAGCAGCCAAGATCCAGGGTTAGCCTACGAGCAGTACTTC.

This chain connects TRBV21-1 to TRBJ1-3; TRBD1, the table's D call, was not compared with the DNA. TRBV21-1 is assigned pseudogene status. This CDR3 has 16 residues. This chain's CDR3 is CASSKPLGTERNTIYF. In DNA form, the CDR3 reads TGTGCCAGCAGCAAACCCCTCGGGACAGAAAGAAACACCATATATTTT.

The table lists this clone with a count of one. V and J are TRBV18 and TRBJ1-3, with a weak D call TRBD1 (5 bases). Trimming took off 4 bases at V and 0 bases at J, with 10 bases between the two ends. This CDR3 is built from 15 residues. In germline, CDR1 is KGHSH, CDR2 LQKENI. CDR3 sequence: CASSRDSSSGNTIYF. CDR3 sequence (DNA): TGTGCCAGCTCACGTGACAGTTCCTCTGGAAACACCATATATTTT. Full variable domain (missing parts from reference TRBV18 and TRBJ1-3): NAGVMQNPRHLVRRRGQEARLRCSPMKGHSHVYWYRQLPEEGLKFMVYLQKENIIDESGMPKERFSAEFPKEGPSILRIQQVVRGDSAAYFCASSRDSSSGNTIYFGEGSWLTVV.

The chain combines TRBV7-8 with TRBJ1-5; 11 nucleotides agree with TRBD1. The ends lost 3 bases at V and 2 bases at J; junction bases unmatched: 6. Germline V lookup: CDR1 SGHVS, CDR2 FQNEAQ. The CDR3 contains 17 residues. DNA for the CDR3: TGTGCCAGCAGCTTCCGGGACAGGGGGTCGGGCAATCAGCCCCAGCATTTT. This encodes CASSFRDRGSGNQPQHF. Based on the CDR3 plus reference TRBV7-8 and TRBJ1-5, the full variable domain is GAGVSQSPRYKVAKRGQDVALRCDPISGHVSLFWYQQALGQGPEFLTYFQNEAQLDKSGLPSDRFFAERPEGSVSTLKIQRTQQEDSAVYLCASSFRDRGSGNQPQHFGDGTRLSIL.